This T cell receptor (beta chain) was captured by sequencing in a study of patients and donors after allogeneic stem cell transplantation. TCRdb reprocessed the RT-PCR reads via MiXCR and lists one record per CDR3 protein. The sample includes about a million distinct CDR3 sequences, roughly 18% of them seen just once. This CDR3 region has 14 residues. Trimming stripped 6 bases from V and 2 bases from J, with 13 bases between. Per the germline V gene, CDR1 is KGHDR and CDR2 is SFDVKD. Input material: blood, either unsorted or a sorted T cell fraction (not recorded which). This sequence was found in a human donor who was either an allogeneic HSCT recipient or a stem cell or donor lymphocyte infusion donor (not recorded which). It is not recorded whose cells these are; they may come from a transplant donor. The chain has TRBV24-1 and TRBJ2-7; TRBD1 might be the D (6 bases). In nucleotides, the CDR3 is TGTGCCACCAGTCAAGGCAGGGGAGCCTACGAGCAGTACTTC. Protein: CATSQGRGAYEQYF.